This T cell receptor (beta chain) was obtained from a study of blood T cell repertoires in COVID-19. On the study more broadly: COVID-19 samples collected from the United States, Italy and Spain covered acute and convalescent phases.

Germline assignment: CDR1 SQVTM and CDR2 ANQGSEA. Losses at the gene ends were 4 bases for V and 6 bases for J; bases not matched to a gene: 5. The CDR3 contains 13 residues. Clones were read by immunoSEQ multiplex PCR, and TCRdb kept only the in-frame ones, dropping some. The table includes 50,000 to 60,000 clones, roughly 90% detected once. The sample comprised peripheral blood. The receptor's source is a woman of 80 years or more with acute or convalescent COVID-19. V and J are TRBV29-1 and TRBJ1-4; 7 bases are shared with TRBD1. The CDR3 nucleotides read TGCAGCGTTGTTAGGGACAGCTATGAAAAACTGTTTTTT. As protein: CSVVRDSYEKLFF.